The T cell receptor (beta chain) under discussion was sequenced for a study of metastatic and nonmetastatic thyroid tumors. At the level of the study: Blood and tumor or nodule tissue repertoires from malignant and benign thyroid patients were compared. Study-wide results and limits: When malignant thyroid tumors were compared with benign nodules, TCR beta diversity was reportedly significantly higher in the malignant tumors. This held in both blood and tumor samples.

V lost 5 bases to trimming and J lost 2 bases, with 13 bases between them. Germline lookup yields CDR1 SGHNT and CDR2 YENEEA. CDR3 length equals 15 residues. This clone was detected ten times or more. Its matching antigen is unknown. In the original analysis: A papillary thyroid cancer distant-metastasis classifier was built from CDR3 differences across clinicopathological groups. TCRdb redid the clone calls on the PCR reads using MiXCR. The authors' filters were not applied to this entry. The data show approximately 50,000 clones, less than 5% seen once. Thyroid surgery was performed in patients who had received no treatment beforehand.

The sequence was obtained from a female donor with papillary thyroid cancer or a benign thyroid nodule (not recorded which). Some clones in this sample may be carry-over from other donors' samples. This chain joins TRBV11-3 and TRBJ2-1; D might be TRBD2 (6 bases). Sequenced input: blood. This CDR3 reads CASSHSTSPYNEQFF. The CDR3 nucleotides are TGTGCCAGCAGCCACTCCACTAGCCCCTACAATGAGCAGTTCTTC.